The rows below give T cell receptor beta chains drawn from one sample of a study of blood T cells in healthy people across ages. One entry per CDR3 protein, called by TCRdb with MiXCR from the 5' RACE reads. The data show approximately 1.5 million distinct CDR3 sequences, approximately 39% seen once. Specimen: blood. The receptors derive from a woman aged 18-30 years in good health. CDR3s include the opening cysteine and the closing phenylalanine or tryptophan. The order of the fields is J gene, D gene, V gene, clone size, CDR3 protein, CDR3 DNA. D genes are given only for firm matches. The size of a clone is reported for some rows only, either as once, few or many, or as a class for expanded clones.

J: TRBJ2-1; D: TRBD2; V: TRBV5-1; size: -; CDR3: CASSPGLAAQETQFF; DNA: TGCGCCAGCAGCCCGGGACTAGCGGCCCAAGAGACCCAGTTCTTC
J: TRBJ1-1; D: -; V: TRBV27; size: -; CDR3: CASSLSALSLAAFF; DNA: TGTGCCAGCAGTTTATCGGCACTATCCTTAGCGGCTTTCTTT
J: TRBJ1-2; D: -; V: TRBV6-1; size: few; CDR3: CASSEWGLAINNYGYTF; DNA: TGTGCCAGCAGTGAATGGGGCCTCGCCATCAATAACTATGGCTACACCTTC
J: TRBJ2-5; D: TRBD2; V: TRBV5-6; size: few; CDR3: CASSLTLKGLAGYNEQYF; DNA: TGTGCCAGCAGCTTGACATTAAAGGGACTAGCGGGATACAATGAGCAGTACTTC
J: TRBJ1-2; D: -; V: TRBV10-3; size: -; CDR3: CAISELSELTNYGYTF; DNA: TGTGCCATCAGTGAGTTGAGTGAGCTTACTAACTATGGCTACACCTTC
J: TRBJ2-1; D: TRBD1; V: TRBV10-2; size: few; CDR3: CASSELGRGLGNEQFF; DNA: TGCGCCAGCAGTGAGTTGGGCAGGGGGCTGGGCAATGAGCAGTTCTTC
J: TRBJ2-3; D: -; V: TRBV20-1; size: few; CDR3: CSAPARADTQYF; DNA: TGCAGTGCCCCCGCTAGGGCAGATACGCAGTATTTT
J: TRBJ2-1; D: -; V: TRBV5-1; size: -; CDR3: CASSLTRQGVQFF; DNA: TGCGCCAGCAGCTTGACGCGTCAAGGGGTGCAGTTCTTC
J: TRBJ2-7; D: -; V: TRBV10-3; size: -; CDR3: CAISRAGQNYNEQYF; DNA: TGTGCCATCTCCCGGGCGGGTCAGAACTACAATGAGCAGTACTTC
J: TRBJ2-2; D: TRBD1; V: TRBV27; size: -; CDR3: CASSSLAGTGSTGELFF; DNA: TGTGCCAGCAGCTCACTCGCCGGGACAGGGTCCACCGGGGAGCTGTTTTTT
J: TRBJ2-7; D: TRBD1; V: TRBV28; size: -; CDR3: CASSSGTGRQKAPYEQYF; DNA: TGTGCCAGCAGTTCCGGGACAGGGCGCCAAAAAGCACCCTACGAGCAGTACTTC
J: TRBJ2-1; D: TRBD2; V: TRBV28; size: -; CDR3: CASSLGTSPYNEQFF; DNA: TGTGCCAGCAGCCTAGGGACTAGTCCCTACAATGAGCAGTTCTTC
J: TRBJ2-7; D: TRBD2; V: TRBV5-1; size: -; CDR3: CASRQGTSGTYEQYF; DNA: TGCGCCAGCAGACAAGGGACTAGCGGGACCTACGAGCAGTACTTC
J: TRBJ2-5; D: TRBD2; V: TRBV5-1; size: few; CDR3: CASSLSGRAEETQYF; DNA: TGCGCCAGCAGCTTAAGCGGGAGGGCCGAAGAGACCCAGTACTTC
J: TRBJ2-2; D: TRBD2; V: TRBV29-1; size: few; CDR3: CSARGGPNTGELFF; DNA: TGCAGCGCTCGGGGGGGCCCGAACACCGGGGAGCTGTTTTTT
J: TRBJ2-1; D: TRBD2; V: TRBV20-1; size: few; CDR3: CSAGLAGGLSEQFF; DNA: TGCAGTGCGGGTCTAGCGGGGGGGCTATCAGAGCAGTTCTTC
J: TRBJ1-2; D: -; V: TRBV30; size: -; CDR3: CAWSGQAEDGYTF; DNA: TGTGCCTGGAGTGGACAGGCAGAGGATGGCTACACCTTC
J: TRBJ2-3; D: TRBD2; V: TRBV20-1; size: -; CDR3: CSAGLAGGYKDTQYF; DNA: TGCAGTGCCGGACTAGCGGGAGGGTACAAAGATACGCAGTATTTT
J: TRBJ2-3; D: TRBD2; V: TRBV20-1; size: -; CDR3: CSARDGGEDTQYF; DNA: TGCAGTGCTAGAGATGGGGGGGAGGATACGCAGTATTTT
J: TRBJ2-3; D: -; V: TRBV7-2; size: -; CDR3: CASSLIVGAVTDAQYF; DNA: TGTGCCAGCAGCTTGATTGTCGGAGCGGTCACAGATGCGCAGTATTTT
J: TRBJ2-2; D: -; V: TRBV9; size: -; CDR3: CASNGNTEELFF; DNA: TGTGCCAGCAATGGTAACACCGAGGAGCTGTTTTTT
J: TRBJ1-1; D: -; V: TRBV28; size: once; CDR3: CASHRRWNTEAFF; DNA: TGTGCCAGCCACCGGCGGTGGAACACTGAAGCTTTCTTT
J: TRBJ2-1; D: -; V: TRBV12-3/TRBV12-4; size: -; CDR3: CASSSRGDHEQFF; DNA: TGTGCCAGCAGTAGCAGGGGGGACCATGAGCAGTTCTTC
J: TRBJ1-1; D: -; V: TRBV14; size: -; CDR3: CASSQDLGLAEAFF; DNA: TGTGCCAGCAGCCAAGACTTAGGACTCGCTGAAGCTTTCTTT
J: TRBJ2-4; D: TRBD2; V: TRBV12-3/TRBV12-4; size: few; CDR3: CASRSGGLYNEQYF; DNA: TGTGCCAGCAGGTCGGGGGGGTTGTACAATGAGCAGTACTTC
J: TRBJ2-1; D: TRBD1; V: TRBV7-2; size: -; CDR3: CASSSRQGRTDEQFF; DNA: TGTGCCAGCAGCTCCCGACAGGGTAGAACGGATGAGCAGTTCTTC
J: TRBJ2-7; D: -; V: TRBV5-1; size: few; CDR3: CASSLEQGPHEQYF; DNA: TGCGCCAGCAGCTTGGAACAGGGCCCCCACGAGCAGTACTTC